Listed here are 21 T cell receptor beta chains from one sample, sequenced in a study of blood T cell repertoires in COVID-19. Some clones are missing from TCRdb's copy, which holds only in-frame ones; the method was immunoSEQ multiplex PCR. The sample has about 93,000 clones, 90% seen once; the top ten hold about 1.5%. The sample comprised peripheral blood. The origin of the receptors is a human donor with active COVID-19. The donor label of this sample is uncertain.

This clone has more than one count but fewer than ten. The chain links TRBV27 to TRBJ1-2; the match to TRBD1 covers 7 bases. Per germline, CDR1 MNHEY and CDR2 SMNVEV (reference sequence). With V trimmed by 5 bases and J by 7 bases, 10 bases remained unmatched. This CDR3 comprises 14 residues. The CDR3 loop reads CASSVRQGQSGYTF. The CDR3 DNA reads TGTGCCAGCAGTGTCCGACAGGGACAATCTGGCTACACCTTC.

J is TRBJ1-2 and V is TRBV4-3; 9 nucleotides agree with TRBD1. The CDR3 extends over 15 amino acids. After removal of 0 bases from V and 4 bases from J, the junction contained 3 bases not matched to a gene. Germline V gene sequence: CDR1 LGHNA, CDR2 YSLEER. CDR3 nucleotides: TGCGCCAGCAGCCAAGACTGGGACAGGGCCTATGGCTACACCTTC. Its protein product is CASSQDWDRAYGYTF.

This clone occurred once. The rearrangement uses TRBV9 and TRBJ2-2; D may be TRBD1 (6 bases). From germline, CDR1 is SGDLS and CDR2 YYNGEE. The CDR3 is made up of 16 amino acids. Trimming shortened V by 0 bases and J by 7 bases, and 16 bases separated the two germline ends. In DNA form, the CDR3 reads TGTGCCAGCAGCGTAGAAGGGCAGGGGTTGGTCGGGGAGCTGTTTTTT. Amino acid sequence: CASSVEGQGLVGELFF.

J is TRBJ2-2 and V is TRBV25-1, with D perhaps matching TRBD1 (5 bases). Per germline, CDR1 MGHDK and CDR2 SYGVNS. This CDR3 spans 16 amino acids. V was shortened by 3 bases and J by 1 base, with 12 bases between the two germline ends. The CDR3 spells CASSDSRRENTGELFF. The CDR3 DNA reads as TGTGCCAGCAGTGACTCGCGCAGGGAGAACACCGGGGAGCTGTTTTTT.

The CDR3 nucleotides are TGTGCCAGCAGTCTCCCTGGGAGTCCCTACAATGAGCAGTTCTTC. Its protein product is CASSLPGSPYNEQFF. The chain has TRBV27 and TRBJ2-1; D may be TRBD2 (5 bases). V was shortened by 5 bases and J by 2 bases, with 13 bases between the two germline ends. CDR1 MNHEY and CDR2 SMNVEV come from the germline V gene (reference sequence). The CDR3 covers 15 residues.

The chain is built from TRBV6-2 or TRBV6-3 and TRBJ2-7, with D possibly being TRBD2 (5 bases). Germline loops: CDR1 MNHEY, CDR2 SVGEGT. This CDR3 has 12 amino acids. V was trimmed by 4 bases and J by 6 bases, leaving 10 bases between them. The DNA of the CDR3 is TGTGCCAGCAGTTCGGGGTTTGGCGAGCAGTACTTC. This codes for CASSSGFGEQYF.

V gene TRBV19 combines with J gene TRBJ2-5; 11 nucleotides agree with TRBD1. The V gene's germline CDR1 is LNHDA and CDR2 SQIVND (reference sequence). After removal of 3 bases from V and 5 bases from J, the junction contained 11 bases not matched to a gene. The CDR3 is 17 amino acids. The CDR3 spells CASSMGQGGYLRETQYF. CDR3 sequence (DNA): TGTGCCAGTAGTATGGGACAGGGGGGCTATCTGAGGGAGACCCAGTACTTC.

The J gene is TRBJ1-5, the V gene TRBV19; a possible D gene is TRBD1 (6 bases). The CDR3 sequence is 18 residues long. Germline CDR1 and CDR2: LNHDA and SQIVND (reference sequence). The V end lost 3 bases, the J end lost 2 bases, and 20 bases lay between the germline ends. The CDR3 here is CASSIRGIQHYRNQPQHF. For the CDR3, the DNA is TGTGCCAGTAGTATTAGGGGGATCCAGCACTATCGCAATCAGCCCCAGCATTTT.

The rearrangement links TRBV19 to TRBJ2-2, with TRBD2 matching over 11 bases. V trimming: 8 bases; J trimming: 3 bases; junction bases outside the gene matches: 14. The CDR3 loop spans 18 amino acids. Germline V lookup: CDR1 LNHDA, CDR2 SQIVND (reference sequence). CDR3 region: CASSLGLAGRWDTGELFF. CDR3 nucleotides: TGTGCCAGTTCCCTCGGACTAGCGGGCCGGTGGGACACCGGGGAGCTGTTTTTT.

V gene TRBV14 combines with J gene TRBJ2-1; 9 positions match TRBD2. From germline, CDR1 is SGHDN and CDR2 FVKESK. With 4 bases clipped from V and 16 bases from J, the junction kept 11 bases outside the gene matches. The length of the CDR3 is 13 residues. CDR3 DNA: TGTGCCAGCAGCCCTGGTTTGCGGGGGGGCGAATTCTTC. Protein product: CASSPGLRGGEFF.

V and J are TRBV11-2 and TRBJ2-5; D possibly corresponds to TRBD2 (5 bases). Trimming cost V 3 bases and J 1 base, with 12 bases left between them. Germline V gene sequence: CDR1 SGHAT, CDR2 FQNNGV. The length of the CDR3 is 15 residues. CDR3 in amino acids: CASSLGRGIQETQYF. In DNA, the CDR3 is TGTGCCAGCAGCTTGGGGAGAGGGATCCAAGAGACCCAGTACTTC.

The CDR3 DNA reads as TGTGCCAGCAGCCCGCCAGGGGGCAATGAGCAGTTCTTC. Translated: CASSPPGGNEQFF. The rearrangement joins TRBV11-2 to TRBJ2-1; 7 nucleotides align to TRBD1. CDR3 size: 13 residues. With V trimmed by 5 bases and J by 6 bases, 4 bases remained unmatched. Germline-derived CDR1 and CDR2 are SGHAT and FQNNGV.

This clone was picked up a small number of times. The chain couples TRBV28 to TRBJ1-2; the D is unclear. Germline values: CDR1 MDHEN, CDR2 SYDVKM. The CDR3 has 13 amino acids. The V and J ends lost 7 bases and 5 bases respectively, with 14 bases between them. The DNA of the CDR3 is TGTGCCAGCACCCGGGGTGGGTCATATGGCTACACCTTC. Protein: CASTRGGSYGYTF.

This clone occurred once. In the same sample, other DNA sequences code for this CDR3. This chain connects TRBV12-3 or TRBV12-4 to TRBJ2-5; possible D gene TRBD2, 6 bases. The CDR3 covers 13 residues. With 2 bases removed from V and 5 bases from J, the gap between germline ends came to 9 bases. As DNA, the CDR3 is TGTGCCAGCAGTTTATCGGGGGTTGAGACCCAGTACTTC. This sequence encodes CASSLSGVETQYF.

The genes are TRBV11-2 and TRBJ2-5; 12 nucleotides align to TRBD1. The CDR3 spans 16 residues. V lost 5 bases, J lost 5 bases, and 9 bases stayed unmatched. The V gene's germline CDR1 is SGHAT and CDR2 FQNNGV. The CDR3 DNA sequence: TGTGCCAGCAGCCCGGGACAGGGGGCTAGGGGGGAGACCCAGTACTTC. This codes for CASSPGQGARGETQYF. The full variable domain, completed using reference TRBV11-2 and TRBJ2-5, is EAGVAQSPRYKIIEKRQSVAFWCNPISGHATLYWYQQILGQGPKLLIQFQNNGVVDDSQLPKDRFSAERLKGVDSTLKIQPAKLEDSAVYLCASSPGQGARGETQYFGPGTRLLVL.

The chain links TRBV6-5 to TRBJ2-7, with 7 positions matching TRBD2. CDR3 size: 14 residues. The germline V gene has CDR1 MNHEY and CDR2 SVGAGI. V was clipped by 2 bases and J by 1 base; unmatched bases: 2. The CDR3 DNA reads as TGTGCCAGCAGTTACATCGGGAGGTCCTACGAGCAGTACTTC. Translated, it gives CASSYIGRSYEQYF.

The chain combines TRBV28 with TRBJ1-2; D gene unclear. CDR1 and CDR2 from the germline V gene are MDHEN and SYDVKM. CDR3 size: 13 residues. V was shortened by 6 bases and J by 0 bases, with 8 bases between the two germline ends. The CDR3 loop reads CASRATPNYGYTF. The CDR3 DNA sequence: TGTGCCAGCAGAGCCACTCCTAACTATGGCTACACCTTC.

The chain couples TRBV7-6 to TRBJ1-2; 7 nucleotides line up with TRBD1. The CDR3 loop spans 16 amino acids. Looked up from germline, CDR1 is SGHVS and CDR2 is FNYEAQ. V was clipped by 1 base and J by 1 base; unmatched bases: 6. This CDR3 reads CASSLGTGQVNYGYTF. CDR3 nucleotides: TGTGCCAGCAGCTTAGGTACTGGACAGGTTAACTATGGCTACACCTTC. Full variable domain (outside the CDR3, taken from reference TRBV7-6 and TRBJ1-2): GAGVSQSPRYKVTKRGQDVALRCDPISGHVSLYWYRQALGQGPEFLTYFNYEAQQDKSGLPNDRFSAERPEGSISTLTIQRTEQRDSAMYRCASSLGTGQVNYGYTFGSGTRLTVV.

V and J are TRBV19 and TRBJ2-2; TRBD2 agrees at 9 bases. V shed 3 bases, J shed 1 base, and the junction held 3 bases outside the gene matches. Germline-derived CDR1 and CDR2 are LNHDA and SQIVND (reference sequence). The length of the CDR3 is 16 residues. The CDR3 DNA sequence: TGTGCCAGTAGTATCCTAGCGGGGATGAACACCGGGGAGCTGTTTTTT. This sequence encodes CASSILAGMNTGELFF. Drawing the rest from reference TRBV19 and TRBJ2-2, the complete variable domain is DGGITQSPKYLFRKEGQNVTLSCEQNLNHDAMYWYRQDPGQGLRLIYYSQIVNDFQKGDIAEGYSVSREKKESFPLTVTSAQKNPTAFYLCASSILAGMNTGELFFGEGSRLTVL.

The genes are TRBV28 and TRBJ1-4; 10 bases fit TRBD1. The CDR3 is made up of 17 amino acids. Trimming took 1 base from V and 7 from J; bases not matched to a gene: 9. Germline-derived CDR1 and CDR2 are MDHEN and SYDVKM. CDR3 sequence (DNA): TGTGCCAGCAGTTTATTGGGACAGGGGATGAGAGGTGAAAAACTGTTTTTT. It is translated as CASSLLGQGMRGEKLFF.

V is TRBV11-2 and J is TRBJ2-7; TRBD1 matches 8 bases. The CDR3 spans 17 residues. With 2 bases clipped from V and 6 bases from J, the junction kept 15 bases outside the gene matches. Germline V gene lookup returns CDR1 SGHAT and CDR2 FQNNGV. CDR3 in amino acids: CASSLYLGTGEKGEQYF. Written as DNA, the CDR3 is TGTGCCAGCAGCTTATACCTGGGGACAGGAGAGAAGGGCGAGCAGTACTTC. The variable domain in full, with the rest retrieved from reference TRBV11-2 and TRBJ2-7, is EAGVAQSPRYKIIEKRQSVAFWCNPISGHATLYWYQQILGQGPKLLIQFQNNGVVDDSQLPKDRFSAERLKGVDSTLKIQPAKLEDSAVYLCASSLYLGTGEKGEQYFGPGTRLTVT.